These T cell receptor beta chains were read from a single sample in a study of T cell changes during pregnancy in multiple sclerosis. Some clones are missing from TCRdb's copy, which holds only in-frame ones; the method was immunoSEQ multiplex PCR. The sample has under 40,000 clones, over 90% seen once. The starting material was CD4+ T cells from peripheral blood mononuclear cells, obtained in the third trimester of pregnancy. The source of these receptors is a female donor in good health, enrolled as a control in a pregnancy study. The conserved cysteine and the conserved F or W are not part of the CDR3 here.

v_gene: TRBV7-2; j_gene: TRBJ1-3; CDR3aa: ASSLAAGSIGNTIY
v_gene: TRBV7-9; j_gene: TRBJ1-6; CDR3aa: ASSLALTDNSPLH
v_gene: TRBV12-5; j_gene: TRBJ2-3; CDR3aa: ASGYGQGTDTQY
v_gene: TRBV15; j_gene: TRBJ1-3; CDR3aa: ATSGWGIGSGNTIY
v_gene: TRBV29-1; j_gene: TRBJ2-2; CDR3aa: STRDAGELF
v_gene: TRBV6-5; j_gene: TRBJ1-4; CDR3aa: ASRDGQGREKLF
v_gene: TRBV11-2; j_gene: TRBJ2-3; CDR3aa: ASSLVRTEGDTQY
v_gene: TRBV6-1; j_gene: TRBJ1-2; CDR3aa: ASSEASRVLRYT
v_gene: TRBV6-8; j_gene: TRBJ1-2; CDR3aa: ASSSRKTYGYT
v_gene: TRBV7-7; j_gene: TRBJ2-3; CDR3aa: ASSLAPSDTQY
v_gene: TRBV7-2; j_gene: TRBJ1-4; CDR3aa: ASSPHTYSATNEKLF
v_gene: TRBV28; j_gene: TRBJ1-1; CDR3aa: ASSPGTGAEAF